This T cell receptor beta chain was documented in a study of blood T cell repertoires in COVID-19. For the study at large: Researchers got acute and convalescent COVID-19 samples from the United States, Italy and Spain. PBMCs, B-cell-depleted T cells, or T cells provided the cDNA or gDNA that made up the material.

As originally analysed: How many nucleated cells were present was estimated from reference gene primer amplification. Profiling relied on immunoSEQ multiplex PCR, and the TCRdb table lists in-frame clones only, not all of them. That table furnishes V, J and clone size, whereas the DNA furnished D and trimming. The sample shows 55,000 to 75,000 clones, roughly 81% of them seen only once. This clone has more than one count but fewer than ten. The source of this sequence is a human donor in a cohort sampled during active COVID-19. The sample comprised peripheral blood.

CDR3 sequence (DNA): TGTGCCAGCAGGGGACTAGCGGGAGATACGCAGTATTTT. Amino acid sequence: CASRGLAGDTQYF. This chain joins TRBV6-5 and TRBJ2-3, with 12 bases matching TRBD2. The V segment lost 6 bases and the J segment 5 bases; nucleotides outside the gene matches: 0. Germline values: CDR1 MNHEY, CDR2 SVGAGI. The CDR3 spans 13 residues.